This TCR beta chain was sequenced during a study of blood T cell repertoires in COVID-19. At the level of the study: The cDNA or gDNA used as material had been derived from T cells, B-cell-depleted T cells, or PBMCs.

Profiling relied on immunoSEQ multiplex PCR, and the TCRdb table lists in-frame clones only, not all of them. The data contain approximately 140,000 clones, about 90% of them seen just once; the ten biggest clones take up around 4%. This CDR3 is built from 14 residues. With 0 bases removed from V and 4 bases from J, the gap between germline ends came to 7 bases. The V gene's germline CDR1 is SGDLS and CDR2 YYNGEE. The material sequenced was peripheral blood. The chain is built from TRBV9 and TRBJ2-2; TRBD2 might be the D (5 bases). The sequence derives from a woman aged 60-70 years with active or convalescent COVID-19. CDR3 in DNA: TGTGCCAGCAGCGTAGGGGGAGCCACCGGGGAGCTGTTTTTT. It yields the protein CASSVGGATGELFF.